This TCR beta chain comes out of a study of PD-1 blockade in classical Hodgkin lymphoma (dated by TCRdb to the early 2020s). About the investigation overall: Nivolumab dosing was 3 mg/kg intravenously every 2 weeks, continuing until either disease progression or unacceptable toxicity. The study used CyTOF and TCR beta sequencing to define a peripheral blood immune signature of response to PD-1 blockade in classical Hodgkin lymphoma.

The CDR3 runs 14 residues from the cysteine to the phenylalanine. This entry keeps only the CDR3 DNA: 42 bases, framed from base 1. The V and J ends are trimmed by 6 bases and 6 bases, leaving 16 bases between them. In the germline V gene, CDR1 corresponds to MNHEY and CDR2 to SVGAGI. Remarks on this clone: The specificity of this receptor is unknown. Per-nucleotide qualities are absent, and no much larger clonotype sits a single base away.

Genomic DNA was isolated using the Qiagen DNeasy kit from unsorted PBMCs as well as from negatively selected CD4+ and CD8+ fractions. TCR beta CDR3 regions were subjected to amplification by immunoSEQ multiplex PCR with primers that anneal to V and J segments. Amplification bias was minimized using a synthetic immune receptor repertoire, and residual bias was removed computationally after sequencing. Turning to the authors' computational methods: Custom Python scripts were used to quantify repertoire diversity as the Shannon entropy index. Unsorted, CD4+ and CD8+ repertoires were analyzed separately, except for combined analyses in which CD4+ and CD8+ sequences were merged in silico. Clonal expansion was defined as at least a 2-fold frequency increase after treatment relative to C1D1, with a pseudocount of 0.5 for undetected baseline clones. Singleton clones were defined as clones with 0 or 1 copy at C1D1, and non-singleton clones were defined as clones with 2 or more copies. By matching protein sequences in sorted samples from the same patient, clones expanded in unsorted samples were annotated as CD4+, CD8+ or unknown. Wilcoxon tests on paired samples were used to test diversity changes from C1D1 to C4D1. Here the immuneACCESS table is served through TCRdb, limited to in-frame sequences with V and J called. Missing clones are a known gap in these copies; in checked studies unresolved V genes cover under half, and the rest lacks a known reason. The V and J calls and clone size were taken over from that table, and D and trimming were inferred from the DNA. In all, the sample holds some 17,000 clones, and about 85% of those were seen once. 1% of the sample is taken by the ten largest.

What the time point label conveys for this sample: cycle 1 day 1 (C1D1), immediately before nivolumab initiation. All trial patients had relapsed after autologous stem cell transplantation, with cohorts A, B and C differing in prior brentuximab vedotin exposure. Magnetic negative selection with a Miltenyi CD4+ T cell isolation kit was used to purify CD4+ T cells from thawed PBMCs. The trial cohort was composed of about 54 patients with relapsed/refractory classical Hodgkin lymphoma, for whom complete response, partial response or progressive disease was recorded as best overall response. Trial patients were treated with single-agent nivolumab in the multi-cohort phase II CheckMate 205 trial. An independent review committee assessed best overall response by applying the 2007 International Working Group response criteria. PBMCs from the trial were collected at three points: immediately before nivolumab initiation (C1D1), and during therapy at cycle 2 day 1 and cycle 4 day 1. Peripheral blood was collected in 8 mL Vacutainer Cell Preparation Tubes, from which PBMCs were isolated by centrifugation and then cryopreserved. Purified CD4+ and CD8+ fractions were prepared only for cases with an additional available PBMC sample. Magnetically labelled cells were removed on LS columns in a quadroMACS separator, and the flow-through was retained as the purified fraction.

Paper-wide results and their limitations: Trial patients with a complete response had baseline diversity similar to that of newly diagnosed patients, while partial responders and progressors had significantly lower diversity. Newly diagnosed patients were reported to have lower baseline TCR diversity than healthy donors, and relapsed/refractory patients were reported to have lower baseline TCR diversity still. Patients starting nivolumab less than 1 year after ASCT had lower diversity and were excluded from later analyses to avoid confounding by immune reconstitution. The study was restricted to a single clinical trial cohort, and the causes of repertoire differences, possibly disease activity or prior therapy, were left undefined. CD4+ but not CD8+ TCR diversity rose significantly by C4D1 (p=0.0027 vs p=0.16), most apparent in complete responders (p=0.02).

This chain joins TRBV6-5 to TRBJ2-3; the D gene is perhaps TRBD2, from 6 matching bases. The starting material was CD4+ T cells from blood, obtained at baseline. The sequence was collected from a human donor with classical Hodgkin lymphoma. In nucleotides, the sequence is TGTGCCAGCAGACCGGGACTGGTTGATGATACGCAGTATTTT. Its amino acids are CASRPGLVDDTQYF.